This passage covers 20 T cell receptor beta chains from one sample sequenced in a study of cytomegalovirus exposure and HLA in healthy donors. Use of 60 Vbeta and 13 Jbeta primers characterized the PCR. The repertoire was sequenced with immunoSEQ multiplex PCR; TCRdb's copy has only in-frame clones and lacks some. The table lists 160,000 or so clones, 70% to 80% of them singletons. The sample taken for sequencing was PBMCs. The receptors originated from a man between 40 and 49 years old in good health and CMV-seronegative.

CDR3 DNA: TGTGCCAGCAGTTCTCCGGGGAACTATGGCTACACCTTC. Protein product: CASSSPGNYGYTF. The chain joins TRBV28 to TRBJ1-2; D unresolved. The CDR3 covers 13 residues. Deletions cut 4 bases from V and 2 bases from J, with 8 bases between. Per germline, CDR1 MDHEN and CDR2 SYDVKM.

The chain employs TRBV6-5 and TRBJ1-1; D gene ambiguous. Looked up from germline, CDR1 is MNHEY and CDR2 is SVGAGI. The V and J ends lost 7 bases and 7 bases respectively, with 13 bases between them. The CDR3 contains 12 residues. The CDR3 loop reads CASIKSGGEAFF. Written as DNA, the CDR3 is TGTGCCAGCATCAAAAGCGGTGGTGAAGCTTTCTTT.

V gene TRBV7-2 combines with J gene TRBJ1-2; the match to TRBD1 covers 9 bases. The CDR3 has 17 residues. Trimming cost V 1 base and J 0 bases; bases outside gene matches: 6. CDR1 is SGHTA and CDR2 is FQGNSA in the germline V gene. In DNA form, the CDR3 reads TGTGCCAGCAGCTTAGGGACAGGGGCGTTAGCTAACTATGGCTACACCTTC. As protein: CASSLGTGALANYGYTF. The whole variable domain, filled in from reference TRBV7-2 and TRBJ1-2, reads GAGVSQSPSNKVTEKGKDVELRCDPISGHTALYWYRQSLGQGLEFLIYFQGNSAPDKSGLPSDRFSAERTGGSVSTLTIQRTQQEDSAVYLCASSLGTGALANYGYTFGSGTRLTVV.

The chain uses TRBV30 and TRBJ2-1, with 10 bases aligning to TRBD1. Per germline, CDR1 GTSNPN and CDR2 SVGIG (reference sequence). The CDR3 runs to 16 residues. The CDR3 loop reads CARSISSRDRGNEQFF. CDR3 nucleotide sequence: TGTGCTAGGAGTATATCGTCCCGGGACAGGGGCAATGAGCAGTTCTTC. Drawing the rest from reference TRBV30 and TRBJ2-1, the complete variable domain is SQTIHQWPATLVQPVGSPLSLECTVEGTSNPNLYWYRQAAGRGLQLLFYSVGIGQISSEVPQNLSASRPQDRQFILSSKKLLLSDSGFYLCARSISSRDRGNEQFFGPGTRLTVL.

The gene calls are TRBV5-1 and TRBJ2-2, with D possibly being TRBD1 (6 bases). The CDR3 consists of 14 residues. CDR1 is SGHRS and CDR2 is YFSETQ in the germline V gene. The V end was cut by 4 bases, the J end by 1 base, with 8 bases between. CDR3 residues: CASSPGQNTGELFF. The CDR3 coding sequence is TGCGCCAGCAGCCCGGGACAGAACACCGGGGAGCTGTTTTTT.

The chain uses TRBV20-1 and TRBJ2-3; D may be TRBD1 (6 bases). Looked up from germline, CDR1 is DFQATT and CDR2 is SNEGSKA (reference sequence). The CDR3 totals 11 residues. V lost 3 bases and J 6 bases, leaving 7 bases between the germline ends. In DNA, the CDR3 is TGCAGTGCTAGGCAGGGGGATACGCAGTATTTT. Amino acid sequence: CSARQGDTQYF.

The CDR3 sequence is CASSYRTGTNEQFF. CDR3 sequence (DNA): TGTGCCAGCAGTTACCGGACAGGGACCAATGAGCAGTTCTTC. The rearrangement uses TRBV2 and TRBJ2-1; 8 nucleotides agree with TRBD1. This CDR3 is built from 14 residues. With 5 bases clipped from V and 6 bases from J, the junction kept 6 bases outside the gene matches. CDR1 and CDR2 (germline): SNHLY, FYNNEI.

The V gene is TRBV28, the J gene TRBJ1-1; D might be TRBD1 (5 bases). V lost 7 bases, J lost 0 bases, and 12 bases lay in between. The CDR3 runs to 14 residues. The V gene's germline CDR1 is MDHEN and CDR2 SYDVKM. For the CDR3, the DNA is TGTGCCAGCACCCCGGGAGGGGTGAACACTGAAGCTTTCTTT. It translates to CASTPGGVNTEAFF.

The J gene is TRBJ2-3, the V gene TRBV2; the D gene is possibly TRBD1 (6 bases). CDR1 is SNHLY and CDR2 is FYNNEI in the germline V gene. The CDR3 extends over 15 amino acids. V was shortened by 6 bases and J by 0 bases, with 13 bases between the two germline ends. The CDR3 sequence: CASRATGFSTDTQYF. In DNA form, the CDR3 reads TGTGCCAGCAGAGCAACAGGGTTTAGCACAGATACGCAGTATTTT.

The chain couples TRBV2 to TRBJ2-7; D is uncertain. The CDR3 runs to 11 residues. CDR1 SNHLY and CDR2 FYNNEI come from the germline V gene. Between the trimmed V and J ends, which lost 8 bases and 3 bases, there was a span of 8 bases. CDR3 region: CASLENYEQYF. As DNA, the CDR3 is TGTGCCAGCTTAGAAAACTACGAGCAGTACTTC.

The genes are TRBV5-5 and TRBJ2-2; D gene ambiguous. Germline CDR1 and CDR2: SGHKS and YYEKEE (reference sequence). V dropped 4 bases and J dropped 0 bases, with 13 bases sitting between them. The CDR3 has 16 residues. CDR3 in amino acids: CASSPRGDANTGELFF. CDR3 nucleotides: TGTGCCAGCAGCCCCCGTGGAGACGCGAACACCGGGGAGCTGTTTTTT.

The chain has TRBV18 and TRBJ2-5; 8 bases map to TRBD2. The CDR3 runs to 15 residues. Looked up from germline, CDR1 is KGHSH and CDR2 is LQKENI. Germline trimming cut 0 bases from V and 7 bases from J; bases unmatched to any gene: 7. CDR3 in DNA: TGTGCCAGCTCACCACCCGCTAGCGGGCTGGTGACCCAGTACTTC. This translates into CASSPPASGLVTQYF.

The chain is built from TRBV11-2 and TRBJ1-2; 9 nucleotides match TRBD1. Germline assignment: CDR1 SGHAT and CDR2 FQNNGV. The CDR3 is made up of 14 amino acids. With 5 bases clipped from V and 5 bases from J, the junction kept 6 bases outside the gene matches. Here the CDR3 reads CASSPDRGSYGYTF. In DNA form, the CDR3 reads TGTGCCAGCAGCCCAGACAGGGGGTCATATGGCTACACCTTC. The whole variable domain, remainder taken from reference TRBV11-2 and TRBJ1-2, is EAGVAQSPRYKIIEKRQSVAFWCNPISGHATLYWYQQILGQGPKLLIQFQNNGVVDDSQLPKDRFSAERLKGVDSTLKIQPAKLEDSAVYLCASSPDRGSYGYTFGSGTRLTVV.

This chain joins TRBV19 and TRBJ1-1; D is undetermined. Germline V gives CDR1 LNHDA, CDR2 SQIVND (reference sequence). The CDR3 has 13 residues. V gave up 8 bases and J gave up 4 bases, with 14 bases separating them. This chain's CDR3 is CASQRNLPTEAFF. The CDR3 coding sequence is TGTGCCAGTCAGCGTAATCTCCCCACTGAAGCTTTCTTT.

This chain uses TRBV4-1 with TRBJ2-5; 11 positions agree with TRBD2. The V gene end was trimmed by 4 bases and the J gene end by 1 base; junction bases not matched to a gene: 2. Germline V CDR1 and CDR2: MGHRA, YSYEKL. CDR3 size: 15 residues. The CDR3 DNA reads TGCGCCAGCAGCCGACTAGCGGGGACCCAAGAGACCCAGTACTTC. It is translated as CASSRLAGTQETQYF.

The CDR3 nucleotides read TGTGCCAGCAGGGCCACGCAAGTCTACGAGCAGTACTTC. It translates to CASRATQVYEQYF. The chain recombines TRBV6-5 with TRBJ2-7, with unresolved D. CDR1 MNHEY and CDR2 SVGAGI come from the germline V gene. V gave up 6 bases and J gave up 3 bases, with 12 bases separating them. This CDR3 comprises 13 residues.

The CDR3 is CASSRDRLIYEQYF. The CDR3 DNA reads as TGTGCCAGCAGCCGAGACAGATTAATCTACGAGCAGTACTTC. The V call is TRBV11-2, the J call TRBJ2-7; weak D call: TRBD1 (5 bases). Between the trimmed V and J ends, which lost 5 bases and 3 bases, there was a span of 14 bases. Germline V lookup: CDR1 SGHAT, CDR2 FQNNGV. The CDR3 sequence is 14 residues long. The whole variable domain, filled in from reference TRBV11-2 and TRBJ2-7, reads EAGVAQSPRYKIIEKRQSVAFWCNPISGHATLYWYQQILGQGPKLLIQFQNNGVVDDSQLPKDRFSAERLKGVDSTLKIQPAKLEDSAVYLCASSRDRLIYEQYFGPGTRLTVT.

The CDR3 protein is CASSLVSQPQHF. CDR3 nucleotide sequence: TGTGCCAGCAGCTTAGTTAGTCAGCCCCAGCATTTT. J is TRBJ1-5 and V is TRBV7-9; no reliable D call. The CDR3 totals 12 residues. CDR1 is SEHNR and CDR2 is FQNEAQ in the germline V gene (reference sequence). V was pared by 1 base and J by 6 bases, with 4 bases between.

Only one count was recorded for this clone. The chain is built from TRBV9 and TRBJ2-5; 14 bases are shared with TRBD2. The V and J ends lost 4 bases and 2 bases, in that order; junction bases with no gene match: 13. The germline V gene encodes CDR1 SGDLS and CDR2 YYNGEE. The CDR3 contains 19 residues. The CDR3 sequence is CASSSGLAGADQLQETQYF. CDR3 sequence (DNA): TGTGCCAGCAGCTCGGGACTAGCGGGAGCGGATCAACTTCAAGAGACCCAGTACTTC.

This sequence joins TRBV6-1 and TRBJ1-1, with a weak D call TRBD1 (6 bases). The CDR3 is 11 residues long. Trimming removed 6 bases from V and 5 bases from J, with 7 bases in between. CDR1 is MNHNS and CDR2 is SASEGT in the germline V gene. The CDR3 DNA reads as TGTGCCAGCAGCCAGGGGACTGAAGCTTTCTTT. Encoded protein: CASSQGTEAFF.